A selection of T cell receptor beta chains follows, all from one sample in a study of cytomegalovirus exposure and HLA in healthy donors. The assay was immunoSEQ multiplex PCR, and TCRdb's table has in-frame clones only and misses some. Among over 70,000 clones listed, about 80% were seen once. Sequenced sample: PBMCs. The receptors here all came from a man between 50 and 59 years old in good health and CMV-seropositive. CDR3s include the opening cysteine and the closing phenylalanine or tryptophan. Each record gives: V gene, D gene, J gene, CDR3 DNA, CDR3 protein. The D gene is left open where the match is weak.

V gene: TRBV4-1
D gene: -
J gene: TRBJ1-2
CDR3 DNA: TGCGCCAGCAGCCAACACAGGGCCTATGGCTACACCTTC
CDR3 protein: CASSQHRAYGYTF

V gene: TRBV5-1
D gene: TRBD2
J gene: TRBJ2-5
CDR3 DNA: TGCGCCAGCAGCGTCGCCGGGACTAGGGGGGAGACCCAGTACTTC
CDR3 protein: CASSVAGTRGETQYF

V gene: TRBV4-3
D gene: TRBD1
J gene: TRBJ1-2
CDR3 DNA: TGCGCCAGCAGCCAAGATGGACAGGGGATGGATAATGGCTACACCTTC
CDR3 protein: CASSQDGQGMDNGYTF

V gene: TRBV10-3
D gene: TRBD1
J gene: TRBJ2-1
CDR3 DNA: TGTGCCATCAGTGAGTCGACAGGGACCTACAATGAGCAGTTCTTC
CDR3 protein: CAISESTGTYNEQFF

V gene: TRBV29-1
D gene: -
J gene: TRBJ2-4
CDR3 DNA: TGCAGCGTTGCCGTAGCCAAAAACATTCAGTACTTC
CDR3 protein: CSVAVAKNIQYF

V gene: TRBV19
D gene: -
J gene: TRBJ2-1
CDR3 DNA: TGTGCCAGTAGTATAGACTCAGGGGGTAGCGGGACTACCTACAATGAGCAGTTCTTC
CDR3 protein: CASSIDSGGSGTTYNEQFF

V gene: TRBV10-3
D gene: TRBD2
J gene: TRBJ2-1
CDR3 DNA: TGTGCCACTCTTAGCGGGAGGGGTGAAGAGCAGTTCTTC
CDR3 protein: CATLSGRGEEQFF

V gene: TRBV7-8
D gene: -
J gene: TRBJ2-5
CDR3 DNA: TGTGCCAGCAGCTTAGCGCGGAACCTCATACAAGAGACCCAGTACTTC
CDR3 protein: CASSLARNLIQETQYF

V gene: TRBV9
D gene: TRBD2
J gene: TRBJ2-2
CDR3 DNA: TGTGCCAGCAGCGAAACTAGCGGGAAGCCCGGGGAGCTGTTTTTT
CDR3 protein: CASSETSGKPGELFF

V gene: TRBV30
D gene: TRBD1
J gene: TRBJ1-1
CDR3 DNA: TGTGCCTGGAGCCAACATAAACCGGGACAGGGAACGACTGAAGCTTTCTTT
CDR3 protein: CAWSQHKPGQGTTEAFF

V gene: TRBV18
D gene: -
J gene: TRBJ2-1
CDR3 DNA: TGTGCCAGCTCACCACCAGTAGCCCAAGGCAATGAGCAGTTCTTC
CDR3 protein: CASSPPVAQGNEQFF

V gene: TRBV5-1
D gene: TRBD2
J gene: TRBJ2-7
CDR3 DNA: TGCGCCAGCAGCCCGGGACTAGCGGGAGGGCCAAGCGAGCAGTACTTC
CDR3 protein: CASSPGLAGGPSEQYF

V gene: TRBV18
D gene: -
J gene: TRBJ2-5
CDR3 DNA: TGTGCCAGCTCACTACGGGAAGGAGGAGAGACCCAGTACTTC
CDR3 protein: CASSLREGGETQYF

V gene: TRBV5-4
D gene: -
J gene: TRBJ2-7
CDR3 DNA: TGTGCCGGAACCCGTAGGGGGTCCCTCTCCTACGAGCAGTACTTC
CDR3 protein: CAGTRRGSLSYEQYF

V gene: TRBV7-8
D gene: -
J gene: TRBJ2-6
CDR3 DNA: TGTGCCAGCAGCTTTCGAGATCCTGGGGCCAACGTCCTGACTTTC
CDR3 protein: CASSFRDPGANVLTF

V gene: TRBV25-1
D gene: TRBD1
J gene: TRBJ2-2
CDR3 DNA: TGTGCCAGCAGTGTCATTCCCGGGACAGGGCGCACCGGGGAGCTGTTTTTT
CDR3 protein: CASSVIPGTGRTGELFF

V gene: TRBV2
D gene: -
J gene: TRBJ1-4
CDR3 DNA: TGTGCCAGCAGCAGGGATCTGGGCGAAAAACTGTTTTTT
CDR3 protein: CASSRDLGEKLFF

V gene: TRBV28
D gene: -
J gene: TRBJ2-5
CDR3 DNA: TGTGCCAGCAGAGAGGGCAGTTTGGGGCAAGAGACCCAGTACTTC
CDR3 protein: CASREGSLGQETQYF

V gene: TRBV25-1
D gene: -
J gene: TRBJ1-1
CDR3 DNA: TGTGCCAGCAGTGATGATTTAGGTGTAGGGAGAGCTTTCTTT
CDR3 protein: CASSDDLGVGRAFF

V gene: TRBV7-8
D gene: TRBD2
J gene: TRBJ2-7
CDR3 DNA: TGTGCCAGCAGCTTTCCGGCTAGCGGGGGGCCCTTTTGGGACGAGCAGTACTTC
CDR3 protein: CASSFPASGGPFWDEQYF